This is a list of T cell receptor beta chains from one sample in a study of neurological immune-mediated disorders. MiXCR, applied by TCRdb to the 5' RACE reads, yields one record per CDR3 protein. Among tens of thousands of distinct CDR3 sequences, about 3.4% were seen once, and the ten largest hold about 3.5%. Source material: PBMCs. These receptors all come from a man aged 40-50 years with multiple sclerosis. CDR3s leave out the opening cysteine and the closing phenylalanine or tryptophan.

j_call v_call cdr3_aa
TRBJ2-3 TRBV27 ASSFSGQGTDTQY
TRBJ2-5 TRBV6-2/TRBV6-3 ASSPPLTAQY
TRBJ2-2 TRBV6-5 ASSYSAGEVITGELF
TRBJ1-1 TRBV18 ASSSGTGFTEAF
TRBJ2-7 TRBV18 ASSPAVGTQGYEQY
TRBJ1-1 TRBV5-6 ASSRGAAMNTEAF
TRBJ2-7 TRBV4-1 ASSLGFVAGYEQY
TRBJ2-3 TRBV5-4 ASSLVGGLTDTQY
TRBJ1-1 TRBV30 ACPSSKGGEAF
TRBJ2-5 TRBV5-6 ASSFGQGAGTQY
TRBJ2-7 TRBV12-3/TRBV12-4 ALLERHGNSYEQY
TRBJ1-1 TRBV5-1 ASSSKGYTEAF
TRBJ2-1 TRBV20-1 SARGDRGQSEQF
TRBJ1-2 TRBV5-1 ASSPVGEGNGYT
TRBJ2-1 TRBV12-3/TRBV12-4 ASSPGVEQF
TRBJ2-1 TRBV6-5 ASSLGGIAADPSYNEQF
TRBJ1-6 TRBV25-1 ASSVLSYNSPLH
TRBJ2-7 TRBV5-1 ASRGEYEQY
TRBJ1-3 TRBV20-1 SARALGQDSSGNTIY
TRBJ2-5 TRBV20-1 SATTIQGTQY
TRBJ2-1 TRBV9 ASSVDTSGVYNEQF
TRBJ1-1 TRBV4-1 ASSQGHRNTEAF
TRBJ1-1 TRBV5-5 ASSPDRGWTEAF
TRBJ1-1 TRBV9 ASSPGTAEAF
TRBJ2-3 TRBV7-9 ASSLEGSQY
TRBJ1-2 TRBV6-5 ASSRTFDRGPSSGYT
TRBJ2-4 TRBV15 ATSRTRRTSAIGDIQY
TRBJ1-6 TRBV5-6 ASSLNGRMVLPLH
TRBJ1-4 TRBV4-2 ASSPRGQREKLF
TRBJ1-1 TRBV27 ASSLGRGSKNTEAF
TRBJ2-7 TRBV12-3/TRBV12-4 ASRPGSSYEQY
TRBJ1-2 TRBV3-1 ASSQRSTGYT
TRBJ1-2 TRBV12-3/TRBV12-4 ASTLSIIQGTANYGYT
TRBJ2-1 TRBV9 ASSGHDEQF
TRBJ1-2 TRBV5-5 ASSRTEPYGYT
TRBJ2-3 TRBV9 ASSPDFTNTQY
TRBJ2-4 TRBV2 ASRGRLATKNIQY
TRBJ1-1 TRBV5-1 ASSPSDRWNTEAF
TRBJ1-2 TRBV5-5 ASSSTGGNGYT
TRBJ1-2 TRBV12-3/TRBV12-4 ASSPGPPGYT
TRBJ2-7 TRBV20-1 SASETGFYEQY
TRBJ2-2 TRBV5-1 ASSANPTNTGELF
TRBJ1-1 TRBV27 ASFSTGLNTEAF
TRBJ1-4 TRBV5-1 ASSLDGRSNEKLF
TRBJ1-1 TRBV7-2 ASSLLTAGNTEAF
TRBJ1-6 TRBV20-1 SARSGQSSYNSPLH
TRBJ2-7 TRBV20-1 SARPPTVSSYEQY
TRBJ2-3 TRBV20-1 SAEEVDTQY
TRBJ2-1 TRBV7-6 ASSLMPRAGVTGLAGNFYNEQF
TRBJ2-2 TRBV10-2 ASSDSGGRNTGELF
TRBJ1-1 TRBV5-1 ASSGLTGDTEAF
TRBJ2-3 TRBV6-6 ASRDGQGHTDTQY
TRBJ2-5 TRBV24-1 ATSDPQQGETQY
TRBJ1-1 TRBV5-1 ASSIQTGMANTEAF
TRBJ2-1 TRBV5-1 ASSGGLDPRRRDEQF
TRBJ2-7 TRBV27 ASSETYGDPLSYEQY